The 30 T cell receptor beta chains below were found in one sample sequenced in a study of PD-1 blockade in classical Hodgkin lymphoma. Time point reported: newly diagnosed, previously untreated cHL patient sample. Starting with thawed PBMCs, CD4+ T cells were purified by magnetic negative selection. Sequencing used immunoSEQ multiplex PCR; TCRdb keeps in-frame clones, though not all of them. Found here are more than 25,000 clones, roughly 90% of them singletons; the top ten hold more than 0.35%. Sequences were obtained from CD4+ T cells from blood. These receptors came from a human donor with classical Hodgkin lymphoma.

The chain has TRBV7-2 and TRBJ1-1; 7 bases agree with TRBD1. This CDR3 region has 13 residues. The V segment lost 5 bases and the J segment 5 bases; nucleotides outside the gene matches: 5. Germline CDR1 is SGHTA and CDR2 is FQGNSA. The DNA for the CDR3 is TGTGCCAGCAGCACCAGGGGGGCTACTGAAGCTTTCTTT. It specifies CASSTRGATEAFF.

The V call is TRBV5-1, the J call TRBJ1-1; 11 bases agree with TRBD1. The CDR3 has 14 amino acids. Unmatched junction bases numbered 3, after V lost 4 bases and J lost 4 bases. Germline V gene sequence: CDR1 SGHRS, CDR2 YFSETQ. CDR3 nucleotide sequence: TGCGCCAGCAGCCAAGGGACAGGGGGCACTGAAGCTTTCTTT. It encodes CASSQGTGGTEAFF.

This sequence joins TRBV4-3 and TRBJ2-7; D gene uncertain. The V and J ends lost 2 bases and 3 bases respectively, with 8 bases between them. The CDR3 extends over 13 amino acids. CDR1 and CDR2 (germline): LGHNA, YSLEER. The DNA for the CDR3 is TGCGCCAGCAGCCAATACATCGGCTACGAGCAGTACTTC. Amino acids: CASSQYIGYEQYF.

This chain uses TRBV6-6 with TRBJ2-7; possible D gene TRBD1, 6 bases. This CDR3 is 16 amino acids long. Germline loops: CDR1 MNHNY, CDR2 SVGAGI (reference sequence). V was trimmed by 6 bases and J by 4 bases, leaving 22 bases between them. The CDR3 DNA reads as TGTGCCAGCAGAACCGGGACACCAAGTAGCGCGTACGAGCAGTACTTC. This encodes CASRTGTPSSAYEQYF.

V usage is TRBV29-1 and J usage is TRBJ2-2, with D maybe TRBD2 (5 bases). CDR3 length: 13 amino acids. Germline-derived CDR1 and CDR2 are SQVTM and ANQGSEA. Between the trimmed V and J ends, which lost 7 bases and 1 base, there was a span of 10 bases. Written as DNA, the CDR3 is TGCAGCGCCCGGACTCTGAACACCGGGGAGCTGTTTTTT. Translated: CSARTLNTGELFF.

The gene calls are TRBV5-1 and TRBJ1-3; D is possibly TRBD1 (5 bases). V was cut by 7 bases and J by 0 bases, with 14 bases left in between. The CDR3 sequence is 15 residues long. The germline CDR1 and CDR2 sequences are SGHRS and YFSETQ. This chain's CDR3 is CASRREGLSGNTIYF. The CDR3 nucleotides are TGCGCCAGCCGCCGGGAGGGGCTCTCTGGAAACACCATATATTTT.

The chain has TRBV5-1 and TRBJ2-3, with 8 nucleotides matching TRBD2. Germline trimming cut 8 bases from V and 6 bases from J; bases unmatched to any gene: 11. Germline CDR1 is SGHRS and CDR2 is YFSETQ. CDR3 length: 14 amino acids. CDR3 bases: TGCGCCAGTCGAACTAGCGGACTCACCGATACGCAGTATTTT. This translates into CASRTSGLTDTQYF.

The chain carries TRBV4-2 and TRBJ1-5; D gene ambiguous. Trimming shortened V by 1 base and J by 0 bases, and 13 bases separated the two germline ends. In germline, CDR1 is LGHNA, CDR2 YNFKEQ. The CDR3 totals 17 residues. In DNA, the CDR3 is TGTGCCAGCAGCCAAGGTGGAGGGAGATATAGCAATCAGCCCCAGCATTTT. This encodes CASSQGGGRYSNQPQHF.

The chain carries TRBV29-1 and TRBJ2-3; 8 nucleotides agree with TRBD1. Per germline, CDR1 SQVTM and CDR2 ANQGSEA. The CDR3 spans 14 residues. V was pared by 4 bases and J by 1 base, with 4 bases of the junction left unmatched. The CDR3 sequence is CSVATTGGTDTQYF. Here the CDR3 DNA reads TGCAGCGTTGCAACGACAGGGGGCACAGATACGCAGTATTTT.

The genes are TRBV7-2 and TRBJ2-5; 8 nucleotides align to TRBD2. The CDR3 is made up of 16 amino acids. Per the germline V gene, CDR1 is SGHTA and CDR2 is FQGNSA. The ends lost 4 bases at V and 2 bases at J; junction bases unmatched: 9. The CDR3 sequence: CASSSGSRGGQETQYF. The CDR3 DNA sequence: TGTGCCAGCAGCTCCGGGAGCCGGGGGGGGCAAGAGACCCAGTACTTC.

V usage is TRBV19 and J usage is TRBJ2-7; D perhaps matches TRBD2 (5 bases). The germline V gene has CDR1 LNHDA and CDR2 SQIVND (reference sequence). Deletions cut 6 bases from V and 3 bases from J, with 15 bases between. The CDR3 covers 14 residues. CDR3 sequence reads: CASRPMMGSYEQYF. The CDR3 coding sequence is TGTGCCAGTAGGCCCATGATGGGGAGCTACGAGCAGTACTTC. Variable domain in full (rest from reference TRBV19 and TRBJ2-7): DGGITQSPKYLFRKEGQNVTLSCEQNLNHDAMYWYRQDPGQGLRLIYYSQIVNDFQKGDIAEGYSVSREKKESFPLTVTSAQKNPTAFYLCASRPMMGSYEQYFGPGTRLTVT.

The genes are TRBV9 and TRBJ1-2; TRBD1 agrees at 11 bases. The CDR3 sequence is 17 residues long. Germline V gene sequence: CDR1 SGDLS, CDR2 YYNGEE. The junction had 14 bases not matched to a gene; V was cut back by 2 bases and J by 8 bases. Here the CDR3 reads CASSVTFSPGQGGGYTF. The CDR3 DNA is TGTGCCAGCAGCGTCACGTTTTCACCGGGACAGGGGGGAGGCTACACCTTC.

The J gene is TRBJ1-5, the V gene TRBV29-1; D remains ambiguous. The ends were cut back, 2 bases at V and 4 bases at J, with 9 bases in the middle. Germline CDR1 SQVTM, CDR2 ANQGSEA. This CDR3 comprises 13 residues. The CDR3 region has the DNA TGCAGCGTTGAATTGGGCAGTAATCAGCCCCAGCATTTT. Protein product: CSVELGSNQPQHF.

The chain uses TRBV5-1 and TRBJ2-5; D is undetermined. Germline V CDR1 and CDR2: SGHRS, YFSETQ. The ends were cut back, 1 base at V and 1 base at J, with 8 bases in the middle. This CDR3 spans 14 amino acids. The chain's CDR3 is CASSLTTTQETQYF. In nucleotides, the CDR3 is TGCGCCAGCAGCTTGACGACAACCCAAGAGACCCAGTACTTC.

The rearrangement uses TRBV4-1 and TRBJ1-2, with D possibly being TRBD1 (5 bases). CDR1 is MGHRA, CDR2 YSYEKL, per germline. V was cut by 0 bases and J by 2 bases, with 10 bases left in between. This CDR3 spans 15 amino acids. CDR3 DNA: TGCGCCAGCAGCCAAGATCCGCAGGGCAACTATGGCTACACCTTC. Amino acids: CASSQDPQGNYGYTF.

This chain uses TRBV10-1 with TRBJ2-7; 8 bases map to TRBD1. CDR1 WNHNN and CDR2 SYGVQD come from the germline V gene (reference sequence). V gave up 5 bases and J gave up 4 bases; unmatched junction bases: 10. This CDR3 is 15 amino acids long. The CDR3 region has the DNA TGCGCCAGCAGTAATCCCGGGACAGGCTTGTACGAGCAGTACTTC. It specifies CASSNPGTGLYEQYF.

The chain employs TRBV9 and TRBJ2-7, with 12 positions matching TRBD1. Trimming cost V 0 bases and J 4 bases; bases outside gene matches: 8. Germline V CDR1 and CDR2: SGDLS, YYNGEE. The length of the CDR3 is 17 residues. CDR3 amino acids: CASSVGVPGQGAYEQYF. The CDR3 region has the DNA TGTGCCAGCAGCGTAGGCGTTCCGGGACAGGGGGCGTACGAGCAGTACTTC.

The genes are TRBV19 and TRBJ1-3, with D hard to call. From germline, CDR1 is LNHDA and CDR2 SQIVND (reference sequence). V lost 3 bases and J 0 bases, leaving 15 bases between the germline ends. The CDR3 is made up of 17 amino acids. CDR3: CASSITANKNSGNTIYF. CDR3 coding DNA: TGTGCCAGTAGTATTACCGCGAACAAGAACTCTGGAAACACCATATATTTT.

The V gene is TRBV5-1, the J gene TRBJ1-2, with D possibly being TRBD1 (5 bases). The CDR3 is 14 amino acids. Germline lookup yields CDR1 SGHRS and CDR2 YFSETQ. Trimming shortened V by 4 bases and J by 2 bases, and 12 bases separated the two germline ends. The CDR3 sequence is CASSPAPGNYGYTF. DNA of the CDR3: TGCGCCAGCAGCCCGGCCCCAGGGAACTATGGCTACACCTTC.

The V and J genes are TRBV19 and TRBJ2-1; 8 nucleotides line up with TRBD2. Unmatched junction bases numbered 8, after V lost 2 bases and J lost 5 bases. This CDR3 has 16 residues. CDR1 and CDR2 from the germline V gene are LNHDA and SQIVND (reference sequence). The CDR3 DNA reads as TGTGCCAGTAGTATACCTTACGGGACTAGGGACAATGAGCAGTTCTTC. Its translation: CASSIPYGTRDNEQFF.

V gene TRBV7-2 combines with J gene TRBJ1-2; 8 nucleotides align to TRBD1. V lost 5 bases, J lost 5 bases, and 10 bases stayed unmatched. The germline V gene encodes CDR1 SGHTA and CDR2 FQGNSA. CDR3 length: 15 residues. For the CDR3, the DNA is TGTGCCAGCAGCCCCGGGACAGGAACGCCGTATGGCTACACCTTC. Translation gives CASSPGTGTPYGYTF.

As regards this clone: The junction and the germline gene differ at one end; a read error may be behind it. Other DNA sequences in this specimen translate into the identical CDR3. This rearrangement joins TRBV11-2 to TRBJ2-6, with D perhaps matching TRBD1 (5 bases). The CDR3 is 13 residues long. Germline CDR1 reads SGHAT; CDR2 reads FQNNGV. CDR3 loop: CASSLAGANVLTF. CDR3 bases: TGTGCCAGCAGCTTAGCTGGGGCCAACGTCCTGACTTTT.

This clone was found once. J is TRBJ1-6 and V is TRBV19, with 7 bases matching TRBD1. The ends lost 5 bases at V and 9 bases at J; junction bases unmatched: 13. Germline V gene data show CDR1 as LNHDA and CDR2 as SQIVND (reference sequence). This CDR3 spans 16 amino acids. The CDR3 is CASSRPDREASSPLHF. Written as DNA, the CDR3 is TGTGCCAGTAGTCGCCCTGACAGGGAAGCAAGTTCACCCCTCCACTTT.

V gene TRBV5-1 combines with J gene TRBJ2-1; the D call may be TRBD1 or TRBD2 (5 bases each). The CDR3 is made up of 14 amino acids. Trimming took 0 bases from V and 5 from J, leaving 9 bases between them. CDR1 and CDR2 (germline): SGHRS, YFSETQ. In nucleotides, the CDR3 is TGCGCCAGCAGCTTGGACGGGGCCAACAATGAGCAGTTCTTC. Its protein is CASSLDGANNEQFF.

The chain carries TRBV5-6 and TRBJ2-5; D is undetermined. CDR1 SGHDT and CDR2 YYEEEE come from the germline V gene. The CDR3 has 13 amino acids. The V end was cut by 2 bases, the J end by 4 bases, with 9 bases between. The DNA for the CDR3 is TGTGCCAGCAGCTTAGGTAATGGAGAGACCCAGTACTTC. Translation gives CASSLGNGETQYF.

V and J are TRBV14 and TRBJ2-2, with D perhaps assigned TRBD1 or TRBD2 (5 bases each). Germline CDR1 and CDR2: SGHDN and FVKESK. The CDR3 has 15 amino acids. Trimming removed 0 bases from V and 4 bases from J, with 9 bases in between. The CDR3 here is CASSQDRDLTGELFF. CDR3 DNA: TGTGCCAGCAGCCAAGACAGGGACCTCACCGGGGAGCTGTTTTTT.

The rearrangement uses TRBV11-2 and TRBJ2-3; D gene unclear. Trimming took 0 bases from V and 4 from J, leaving 11 bases between them. The CDR3 runs to 15 residues. From germline, CDR1 is SGHAT and CDR2 FQNNGV. The CDR3, as DNA: TGTGCCAGCAGCTTAGAGCCGTCGAGCCCAGATACGCAGTATTTT. This translates into CASSLEPSSPDTQYF.

V usage is TRBV27 and J usage is TRBJ1-1; a possible D gene is TRBD1 (5 bases). The length of the CDR3 is 14 residues. The ends were cut back, 2 bases at V and 3 bases at J, with 10 bases in the middle. Germline CDR1 is MNHEY and CDR2 is SMNVEV (reference sequence). The CDR3 is CASSLEGQYTEAFF. As DNA, the CDR3 is TGTGCCAGCAGTTTAGAGGGGCAGTACACTGAAGCTTTCTTT.

This chain connects TRBV6-5 to TRBJ1-1, with D possibly matching TRBD1 (6 bases). The germline V gene has CDR1 MNHEY and CDR2 SVGAGI. With 0 bases removed from V and 0 bases from J, the gap between germline ends came to 11 bases. This CDR3 is built from 16 residues. CDR3 nucleotide sequence: TGTGCCAGCAGTTACTCATGGACAGCGGTGAACACTGAAGCTTTCTTT. Encoded protein: CASSYSWTAVNTEAFF.

In its sample, this clone ranks as medium-sized. V and J are TRBV19 and TRBJ2-7, with TRBD2 as a possible D gene (7 bases). Germline CDR1 and CDR2: LNHDA and SQIVND (reference sequence). The CDR3 runs 14 residues. Deletions cut 6 bases from V and 5 bases from J, with 17 bases between. CDR3 in DNA: TGTGCCAGTAGCCCCGGGGGGCTAGCTGACGAGCAGTACTTC. This sequence encodes CASSPGGLADEQYF.